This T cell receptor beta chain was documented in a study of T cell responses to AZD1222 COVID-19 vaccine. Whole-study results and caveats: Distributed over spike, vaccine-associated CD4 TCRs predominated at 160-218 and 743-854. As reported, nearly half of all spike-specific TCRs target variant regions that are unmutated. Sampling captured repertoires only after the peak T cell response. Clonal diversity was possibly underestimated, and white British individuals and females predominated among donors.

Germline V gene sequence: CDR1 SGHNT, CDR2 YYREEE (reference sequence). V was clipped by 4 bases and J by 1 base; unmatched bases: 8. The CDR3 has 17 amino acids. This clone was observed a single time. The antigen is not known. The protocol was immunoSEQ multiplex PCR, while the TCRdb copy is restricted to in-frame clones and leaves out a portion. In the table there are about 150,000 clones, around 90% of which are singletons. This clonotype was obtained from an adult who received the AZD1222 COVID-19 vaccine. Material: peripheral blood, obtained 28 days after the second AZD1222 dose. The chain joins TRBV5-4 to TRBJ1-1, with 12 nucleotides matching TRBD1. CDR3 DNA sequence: TGTGCCAGCAGCAGAGGGACAGGGGGCGCAGGGAACACTGAAGCTTTCTTT. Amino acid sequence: CASSRGTGGAGNTEAFF.